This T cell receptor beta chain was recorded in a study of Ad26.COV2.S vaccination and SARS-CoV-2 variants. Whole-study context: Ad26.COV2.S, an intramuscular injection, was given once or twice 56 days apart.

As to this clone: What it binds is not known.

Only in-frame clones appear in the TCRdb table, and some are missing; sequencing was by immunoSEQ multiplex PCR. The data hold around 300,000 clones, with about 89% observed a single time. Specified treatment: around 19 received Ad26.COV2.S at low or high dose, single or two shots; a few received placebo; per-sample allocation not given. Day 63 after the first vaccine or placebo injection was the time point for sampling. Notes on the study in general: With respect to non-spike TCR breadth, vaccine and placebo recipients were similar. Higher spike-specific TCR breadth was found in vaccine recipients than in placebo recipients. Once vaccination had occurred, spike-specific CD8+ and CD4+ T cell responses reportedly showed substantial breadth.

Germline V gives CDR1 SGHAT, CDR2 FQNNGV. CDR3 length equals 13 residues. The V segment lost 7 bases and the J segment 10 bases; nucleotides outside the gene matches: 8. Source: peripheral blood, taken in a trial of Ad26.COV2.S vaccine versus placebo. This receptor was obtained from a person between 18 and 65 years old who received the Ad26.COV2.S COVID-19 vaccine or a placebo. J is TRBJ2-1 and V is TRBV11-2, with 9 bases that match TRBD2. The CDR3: CASTGTSKGEQFF. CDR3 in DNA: TGTGCCAGCACCGGGACTAGCAAGGGCGAGCAGTTCTTC. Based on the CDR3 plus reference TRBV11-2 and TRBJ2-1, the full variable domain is EAGVAQSPRYKIIEKRQSVAFWCNPISGHATLYWYQQILGQGPKLLIQFQNNGVVDDSQLPKDRFSAERLKGVDSTLKIQPAKLEDSAVYLCASTGTSKGEQFFGPGTRLTVL.